This TCR beta chain was sequenced during a study of T cell changes during pregnancy in multiple sclerosis. Profiled with immunoSEQ multiplex PCR; TCRdb holds only in-frame clones, not every one. This table holds about 60,000 clones, roughly nine tenths found once. The CDR3 runs to 14 residues. The V and J ends lost 8 bases and 8 bases, in that order; junction bases with no gene match: 7. Germline CDR1 and CDR2: LNHDA and SQIVND (reference sequence). This chain links TRBV19 with TRBJ1-5; 12 positions agree with TRBD1. Sequences were derived from CD4+ T cells from peripheral blood mononuclear cells, sampled in the first trimester of pregnancy. The clonotype was recovered from a female donor with multiple sclerosis, enrolled in a pregnancy study. DNA of the CDR3: TGTGCCAGTTTAGGGGACAGGGGGCGAGAGCCCCAGCATTTT. Protein sequence: CASLGDRGREPQHF. The whole variable domain, remainder taken from reference TRBV19 and TRBJ1-5, is DGGITQSPKYLFRKEGQNVTLSCEQNLNHDAMYWYRQDPGQGLRLIYYSQIVNDFQKGDIAEGYSVSREKKESFPLTVTSAQKNPTAFYLCASLGDRGREPQHFGDGTRLSIL.